The 3 T cell receptor beta chains below all came from one sample that was sequenced in a study of CD8+ T cells in alopecia areata. cDNA serving as the sequencing template came from extracted, reverse transcribed RNA. Assay used: immunoSEQ multiplex PCR; TCRdb lists only in-frame clones, some missing. The sample records about 97,000 clones, 41% being singletons. The sample taken for sequencing was CD4+ T cells sorted from blood. These receptors came from a human donor with alopecia areata.

The rearrangement uses TRBV7-2 and TRBJ2-1; 7 bases fit TRBD2. With V trimmed by 4 bases and J by 9 bases, 15 bases remained unmatched. From germline, CDR1 is SGHTA and CDR2 FQGNSA. This CDR3 has 16 residues. This CDR3 reads CASSSERGERFAEQFF. In nucleotides, the CDR3 is TGTGCCAGCAGCTCCGAGCGGGGAGAGCGGTTCGCTGAGCAGTTCTTC.

This chain uses TRBV4-1 with TRBJ1-2; D unclear. The CDR3 has 13 residues. V dropped 1 base and J dropped 3 bases, with 6 bases sitting between them. CDR1 MGHRA and CDR2 YSYEKL come from the germline V gene. The CDR3 reads CASSQGADYGYTF. DNA of the CDR3: TGCGCCAGCAGCCAAGGGGCTGACTATGGCTACACCTTC.

J is TRBJ2-7 and V is TRBV28; D is perhaps TRBD1 or TRBD2 (5 bases each). Trimming shortened V by 7 bases and J by 6 bases, and 19 bases separated the two germline ends. The CDR3 covers 14 residues. Germline CDR1 is MDHEN and CDR2 is SYDVKM. This chain's CDR3 is CASNALRGVGEQYF. The CDR3 DNA is TGTGCCAGCAACGCCCTGAGAGGGGTAGGCGAGCAGTACTTC.